This T cell receptor (beta chain) was profiled in a study of identical twins. This clonotype was seen a few times. TCRdb re-analysed the 5' RACE reads in MiXCR, keeping a single row per CDR3 protein. This sample carries 500,000 or so distinct CDR3 sequences, around 20% of them seen once, and the ten largest clones take around 0.91%. These data also formed part of another study, on T cells expressing NK-cell markers. That study adds: Whether expanded NKG2C+ T cell clones were HCMV specific stayed uncertain.

Material: CD4+ T cells sorted from blood. This sequence originates from a woman between 18 and 29 years old in good health.

CDR3 sequence: CASSLLQGNTEAFF. CDR3 DNA: TGTGCCAGCAGCCTTCTACAGGGGAACACTGAAGCTTTCTTT. The chain joins TRBV7-9 to TRBJ1-1; possibly TRBD1 for D (6 bases). This CDR3 comprises 14 residues. Germline loops: CDR1 SEHNR, CDR2 FQNEAQ (reference sequence). V lost 5 bases and J lost 1, with 11 bases in between.